The 27 T cell receptor beta chains below all came from one sample that was sequenced in a study of T cells in Graves' hyperthyroidism and ophthalmopathy. Authors of the study amplified TCR beta CDR3 regions from RNA transcripts. The HTBI primer set drove a first-round RT-PCR of the TCR CDR3. One entry per CDR3 protein results from TCRdb running MiXCR on the multiplex PCR reads. The data show 700,000 or so distinct CDR3 sequences, more than 12% seen once. Input material: blood. These receptors were collected from a woman aged 50 to 60 with Graves' ophthalmopathy.

This clonotype was seen many times. This chain joins TRBV7-9 and TRBJ2-7; 8 positions agree with TRBD1. The junction had 9 bases not matched to a gene; V was cut back by 5 bases and J by 3 bases. Germline V lookup: CDR1 SEHNR, CDR2 FQNEAQ (reference sequence). The CDR3 length is 15 residues. The CDR3 region is CASSTRTGSGYEQYF. For the CDR3, the DNA is TGTGCCAGCAGCACCCGGACAGGGAGCGGCTACGAGCAGTACTTC.

The chain employs TRBV9 and TRBJ2-2; D not resolved. The germline V and J ends were trimmed by 1 base and 7 bases, with 5 bases remaining between them. The CDR3 consists of 12 residues. Per the germline V gene, CDR1 is SGDLS and CDR2 is YYNGEE. CDR3: CASSVTLGELFF. The CDR3, as DNA: TGTGCCAGCAGCGTAACACTCGGGGAGCTGTTTTTT.

This clonotype was found a few times. This chain joins TRBV15 and TRBJ2-5; a weak D match, TRBD1 (6 bases). There are 15 residues in the CDR3. V was trimmed by 1 base and J by 4 bases, leaving 13 bases between them. Germline V gene sequence: CDR1 LNHNV, CDR2 YYDKDF (reference sequence). The CDR3, as DNA: TGTGCCACCAGCAGAGTTACAGGGATGGGAGAGACCCAGTACTTC. As protein: CATSRVTGMGETQYF. Full variable domain (remainder filled in from reference TRBV15 and TRBJ2-5): DAMVIQNPRYQVTQFGKPVTLSCSQTLNHNVMYWYQQKSSQAPKLLFHYYDKDFNNEADTPDNFQSRRPNTSFCFLDIRSPGLGDTAMYLCATSRVTGMGETQYFGPGTRLLVL.

In its sample, this clonotype was seen many times. This chain connects TRBV20-1 to TRBJ1-1, with unresolved D. The germline CDR1 and CDR2 sequences are DFQATT and SNEGSKA (reference sequence). V gave up 5 bases and J gave up 0 bases, with 10 bases separating them. CDR3 length equals 13 residues. The CDR3 DNA reads TGCAGTGCTCCTGGCCTTTTGAACACTGAAGCTTTCTTT. Protein sequence: CSAPGLLNTEAFF.

This clonotype was counted only a few times. The chain combines TRBV5-4 with TRBJ2-3; TRBD2 matches 10 bases. Germline CDR1 SGHNT, CDR2 YYREEE (reference sequence). V lost 2 bases to trimming and J lost 6 bases; unmatched junction nucleotides: 6. The CDR3 contains 15 residues. Written as DNA, the CDR3 is TGTGCCAGCAGCTTCCTAGCGGGAGCTGGGGATACGCAGTATTTT. Protein: CASSFLAGAGDTQYF.

This clonotype showed up many times. CDR3 bases: TGTGCCAGCAGCTTGCTCCCAGGGGGCGATCAGCCCCAGCATTTT. Its translation: CASSLLPGGDQPQHF. V is TRBV5-8 and J is TRBJ1-5; TRBD1 aligns across 8 bases. CDR1 and CDR2 from the germline V gene are SGHTS and YDEGEE. The CDR3 loop spans 15 amino acids. V lost 1 base, J lost 5 bases, and 5 bases stayed unmatched.

This clonotype occurred many times. The rearrangement links TRBV6-2 or TRBV6-3 to TRBJ2-1; 10 bases fit TRBD2. The CDR3 contains 13 residues. V dropped 6 bases and J dropped 7; count of bases not matched to a gene: 3. Germline CDR1 reads MNHEY; CDR2 reads SVGEGT. CDR3 sequence (DNA): TGTGCCAGCAGACTAGCGGGAATGAATGAGCAGTTCTTC. It is translated as CASRLAGMNEQFF.

Many counts were recorded for this clonotype. This chain joins TRBV7-2 and TRBJ2-1; D is possibly TRBD2 (6 bases). Germline CDR1 SGHTA, CDR2 FQGNSA. V gave up 7 bases and J gave up 8 bases, with 15 bases separating them. The CDR3 totals 13 residues. CDR3 residues: CASNRRDTYEQFF. CDR3 nucleotide sequence: TGTGCCAGCAATAGGCGGGATACATATGAGCAGTTCTTC.

This clonotype appeared many times. This chain connects TRBV27 to TRBJ2-5; 7 nucleotides agree with TRBD1. Trimming at V came to 8 bases and at J to 2 bases, leaving 5 bases not matched to a gene. Germline V gene lookup returns CDR1 MNHEY and CDR2 SMNVEV (reference sequence). The CDR3 length is 13 residues. CDR3 DNA sequence: TGTGCCAGCGCTGGACAGGATCAAGAGACCCAGTACTTC. It codes for CASAGQDQETQYF.

This clonotype was seen ten or more times. This rearrangement joins TRBV20-1 to TRBJ2-1; 10 nucleotides match TRBD2. After removal of 6 bases from V and 4 bases from J, the junction contained 6 bases not matched to a gene. This CDR3 spans 14 amino acids. CDR1 and CDR2 from the germline V gene are DFQATT and SNEGSKA (reference sequence). The CDR3 is CSATLAGVYNEQFF. The CDR3 region has the DNA TGCAGTGCAACTCTAGCGGGAGTTTACAATGAGCAGTTCTTC.

The chain links TRBV9 to TRBJ2-5; 7 bases are shared with TRBD2. V shed 3 bases, J shed 3 bases, and the junction held 11 bases outside the gene matches. Germline assignment: CDR1 SGDLS and CDR2 YYNGEE. The CDR3 spans 16 residues. The CDR3 DNA is TGTGCCAGCAGCGCAACCCTAGCGGAAGAAGAAGAGACCCAGTACTTC. Translating gives CASSATLAEEEETQYF.

V is TRBV7-9 and J is TRBJ2-1; 10 bases map to TRBD2. CDR3 size: 14 residues. CDR1 is SEHNR, CDR2 FQNEAQ, per germline (reference sequence). Losses at the gene ends were 4 bases for V and 6 bases for J; bases not matched to a gene: 3. The CDR3 protein is CASSSLAGSNEQFF. In DNA form, the CDR3 reads TGTGCCAGCAGCTCACTAGCGGGATCCAATGAGCAGTTCTTC.

For this clonotype: This may stem from a read error, because a much larger clone lies one nucleotide away. The chain employs TRBV7-9 and TRBJ2-1; 14 bases fit TRBD2. The CDR3 is made up of 19 amino acids. Per germline, CDR1 SEHNR and CDR2 FQNEAQ (reference sequence). The CDR3 loop is CASGLAGRLAGGPYNEQFF. As DNA, the CDR3 is TGTGCCAGCGGCTTAGCGGGGCGACTAGCGGGAGGGCCCTACAATGAGCAGTTCTTC. The complete variable domain, with remaining parts taken from reference TRBV7-9 and TRBJ2-1, reads DTGVSQNPRHKITKRGQNVTFRCDPISEHNRLYWYRQTLGQGPEFLTYFQNEAQLEKSRLLSDRFSAERPKGSFSTLEIQRTEQGDSAMYLCASGLAGRLAGGPYNEQFFGPGTRLTVL.

This clonotype has ten or more counts. J is TRBJ2-1 and V is TRBV30; D is ambiguous. This CDR3 contains 12 residues. Germline V CDR1 and CDR2: GTSNPN, SVGIG (reference sequence). Trimming removed 1 base at V and 5 bases at J, with 6 bases between. The CDR3 nucleotides are TGTGCCTGGAGTGGGACCAACAATGAGCAGTTCTTC. Encoded protein: CAWSGTNNEQFF.

This rearrangement joins TRBV7-2 to TRBJ2-6; 7 bases map to TRBD1. The CDR3 consists of 19 residues. Germline V lookup: CDR1 SGHTA, CDR2 FQGNSA. V gave up 5 bases and J gave up 3 bases; unmatched junction bases: 16. This CDR3 reads CASSPSLGGVNFGANVLTF. The CDR3 DNA is TGTGCCAGCAGCCCCTCTTTAGGGGGCGTAAACTTTGGGGCCAACGTCCTGACTTTC.

Many counts were recorded for this clonotype. This rearrangement joins TRBV28 to TRBJ1-2; perhaps TRBD1 as D (6 bases). The CDR3 spans 14 residues. Germline assignment: CDR1 MDHEN and CDR2 SYDVKM. V lost 5 bases and J lost 2, with 12 bases in between. CDR3 protein: CASSAWDTNYGYTF. In DNA, the CDR3 is TGTGCCAGCAGTGCCTGGGACACCAACTATGGCTACACCTTC.

The chain uses TRBV5-1 and TRBJ2-1, with D unresolved. Between the trimmed V and J ends, which lost 0 bases and 1 base, there was a span of 8 bases. Germline assignment: CDR1 SGHRS and CDR2 YFSETQ. This CDR3 is 15 amino acids long. DNA for the CDR3: TGCGCCAGCAGCTTGGACTCGGTTTCCTACAATGAGCAGTTCTTC. Protein sequence: CASSLDSVSYNEQFF.

This clonotype was observed at least ten times. The chain recombines TRBV11-1 with TRBJ2-1; D gene unclear. The germline V gene has CDR1 SGHAT and CDR2 FQDESV (reference sequence). V was clipped by 3 bases and J by 0 bases, with 9 bases between them. CDR3 size: 15 residues. CDR3 residues: CASSFSVSSYNEQFF. CDR3 nucleotide sequence: TGTGCCAGCAGCTTCTCCGTGAGCTCCTACAATGAGCAGTTCTTC.

This sequence joins TRBV2 and TRBJ2-3; D uncertain. The CDR3 consists of 11 residues. Germline loops: CDR1 SNHLY, CDR2 FYNNEI. The V end was cut by 5 bases, the J end by 6 bases, with 6 bases between. CDR3 nucleotides: TGTGCCAGCAGTCAGTACGATACGCAGTATTTT. Translating it yields CASSQYDTQYF.

This clonotype was seen repeatedly, ten times or more. This sequence joins TRBV6-1 and TRBJ1-6; maybe TRBD1 (6 bases). Trimming took off 6 bases at V and 9 bases at J, with 12 bases between the two ends. The CDR3 runs to 13 residues. Germline V gene data show CDR1 as MNHNS and CDR2 as SASEGT. The CDR3 loop reads CASRQGSVSPLHF. CDR3 DNA: TGTGCCAGCAGACAGGGATCGGTTTCACCCCTCCACTTT.

This clonotype was observed a handful of times. The chain couples TRBV19 to TRBJ1-4, with D tentatively TRBD1 (6 bases). The V end was cut by 0 bases, the J end by 0 bases, with 14 bases between. The CDR3 covers 18 residues. Germline V gene data show CDR1 as LNHDA and CDR2 as SQIVND (reference sequence). The CDR3 coding sequence is TGTGCCAGTAGTATAGATCCGGGACACAGACCAACTAATGAAAAACTGTTTTTT. It is translated as CASSIDPGHRPTNEKLFF.

This clonotype was seen repeatedly, ten times or more. J is TRBJ2-1 and V is TRBV3-1; TRBD2 aligns across 8 bases. This CDR3 is built from 18 residues. The germline V gene has CDR1 LGHDT and CDR2 YNNKEL (reference sequence). The V segment lost 4 bases and the J segment 4 bases; nucleotides outside the gene matches: 15. The CDR3 spells CASSPRGGDSGAYNEQFF. DNA for the CDR3: TGTGCCAGCAGCCCCCGGGGAGGGGATAGCGGGGCGTACAATGAGCAGTTCTTC.

This clonotype was observed many times. The genes are TRBV24-1 and TRBJ2-3; 8 bases line up with TRBD2. This CDR3 is 17 amino acids long. Trimming removed 5 bases from V and 3 bases from J; junction bases left unmatched: 12. Germline V gene sequence: CDR1 KGHDR, CDR2 SFDVKD. The CDR3 nucleotides read TGTGCCACCAGTGGAATAGCGGGATCCCGAGTGACAGATACGCAGTATTTT. It encodes CATSGIAGSRVTDTQYF.

This clonotype showed up many times. The rearrangement uses TRBV2 and TRBJ2-7; 14 nucleotides line up with TRBD2. This CDR3 comprises 16 residues. J gave up 7 bases and V 5 bases, and 10 bases lay outside the gene matches. Germline V gene data show CDR1 as SNHLY and CDR2 as FYNNEI. The CDR3 DNA reads TGTGCCAGCAGTCAAGGACTAGCGGGAGGTAATGGGGAGCAGTACTTC. It codes for CASSQGLAGGNGEQYF.

This clonotype was counted between two and nine times. The chain uses TRBV24-1 and TRBJ1-2; D is perhaps TRBD1 (5 bases). The germline gives CDR1 KGHDR, CDR2 SFDVKD. This CDR3 has 12 residues. Trimming took 5 bases from V and 6 from J, leaving 9 bases between them. CDR3 sequence: CATSGGADGYTF. The CDR3 DNA is TGTGCCACCAGTGGAGGGGCGGATGGCTACACCTTC.

CDR3 amino acids: CASSQVSGTGGNYGYTF. CDR3 DNA sequence: TGCGCCAGCAGCCAAGTCTCGGGGACAGGGGGCAACTATGGCTACACCTTC. The chain has TRBV4-3 and TRBJ1-2; 12 nucleotides line up with TRBD1. CDR1 is LGHNA, CDR2 YSLEER, per germline. Trimming took 1 base from V and 2 from J; bases not matched to a gene: 5. This CDR3 region has 17 residues.

This clonotype was observed a handful of times. The rearrangement uses TRBV19 and TRBJ1-5; 7 bases map to TRBD1. The CDR3 totals 16 residues. CDR1 is LNHDA and CDR2 is SQIVND in the germline V gene (reference sequence). Germline trimming cut 5 bases from V and 5 bases from J; bases unmatched to any gene: 12. CDR3 in DNA: TGTGCCAGTAGTCAACCGGGACAGATATTCCATCAGCCCCAGCATTTT. Its protein is CASSQPGQIFHQPQHF.